The 18 T cell receptor beta chains below all came from one sample that was sequenced in a study of cytomegalovirus exposure and HLA in healthy donors. Both 60 Vbeta primers and 13 Jbeta primers went into the PCR. Using immunoSEQ multiplex PCR, the repertoire was profiled, and TCRdb retains in-frame clones only, with some absent. The sample yields 150,000 to 200,000 clones, 55% to 65% seen once. The sample comprised PBMCs. All receptors come from a man in his forties in good health and CMV-seronegative.

The V call is TRBV10-3, the J call TRBJ2-6; 8 bases are a match to TRBD1. This CDR3 region has 16 residues. The ends lost 10 bases at V and 0 bases at J; junction bases unmatched: 8. From germline, CDR1 is ENHRY and CDR2 SYGVKD. Here the CDR3 reads CATSQGGGSGANVLTF. CDR3 nucleotide sequence: TGTGCCACTTCACAGGGGGGCGGCTCTGGGGCCAACGTCCTGACTTTC.

This sequence joins TRBV5-4 and TRBJ2-2, with D perhaps TRBD2 (7 bases). The ends were cut back, 4 bases at V and 5 bases at J, with 15 bases in the middle. CDR3 size: 15 residues. Germline V gene data show CDR1 as SGHNT and CDR2 as YYREEE (reference sequence). The CDR3 here is CASSDRGAVTGELFF. CDR3 bases: TGTGCCAGCAGCGATCGGGGGGCAGTTACCGGGGAGCTGTTTTTT.

The chain links TRBV10-3 to TRBJ2-1; D not certain. V lost 7 bases, J lost 6 bases, and 19 bases lay in between. This CDR3 spans 15 amino acids. Germline lookup yields CDR1 ENHRY and CDR2 SYGVKD. CDR3 in amino acids: CAINDLGGVGNEQFF. For the CDR3, the DNA is TGTGCCATCAATGACCTGGGTGGAGTAGGCAATGAGCAGTTCTTC.

In this sample, this clone turned up a few times. The V call is TRBV19, the J call TRBJ2-3; no clear D gene. The CDR3 has 13 residues. CDR1 is LNHDA and CDR2 is SQIVND in the germline V gene (reference sequence). V was trimmed by 2 bases and J by 0 bases, leaving 3 bases between them. The CDR3, as DNA: TGTGCCAGTAGTATACAGAGCACAGATACGCAGTATTTT. Translation gives CASSIQSTDTQYF. The full variable domain, with the rest looked up from reference TRBV19 and TRBJ2-3, is DGGITQSPKYLFRKEGQNVTLSCEQNLNHDAMYWYRQDPGQGLRLIYYSQIVNDFQKGDIAEGYSVSREKKESFPLTVTSAQKNPTAFYLCASSIQSTDTQYFGPGTRLTVL.

This clone was picked up a small number of times. V and J are TRBV28 and TRBJ2-3; 11 positions match TRBD2. This CDR3 contains 16 residues. Germline V gene sequence: CDR1 MDHEN, CDR2 SYDVKM. Trimming cost V 6 bases and J 5 bases; bases outside gene matches: 10. The CDR3 sequence: CASRPPSGGSGDTQYF. The CDR3 nucleotides are TGTGCCAGCAGGCCTCCTAGCGGGGGGTCCGGAGATACGCAGTATTTT.

For the CDR3, the DNA is TGTGCCAGTAGGGCATTACCCCTTTCTGGCTACACCTTC. This codes for CASRALPLSGYTF. The chain has TRBV19 and TRBJ1-2; D is ambiguous. This CDR3 contains 13 residues. V was clipped by 6 bases and J by 7 bases, with 15 bases between them. Germline V gene data show CDR1 as LNHDA and CDR2 as SQIVND (reference sequence).

The chain links TRBV20-1 to TRBJ2-5; 7 bases map to TRBD2. CDR3 size: 11 residues. V gave up 7 bases and J gave up 2 bases; unmatched junction bases: 1. In germline, CDR1 is DFQATT, CDR2 SNEGSKA (reference sequence). This chain's CDR3 is CSGTRQETQYF. Here the CDR3 DNA reads TGCAGTGGGACTAGACAAGAGACCCAGTACTTC.

The chain uses TRBV27 and TRBJ1-3; possible D gene TRBD1, 6 bases. The V gene lost 2 bases and the J gene lost 4 bases, with 12 bases spanning the gap. Germline CDR1 MNHEY, CDR2 SMNVEV (reference sequence). There are 15 residues in the CDR3. The CDR3 is CASSLTKGVGNTIYF. The DNA for the CDR3 is TGTGCCAGCAGTTTAACAAAGGGGGTGGGAAACACCATATATTTT.

This sequence joins TRBV5-1 and TRBJ2-1; D call uncertain. The V and J ends lost 2 bases and 4 bases respectively, with 10 bases between them. CDR3 size: 14 residues. Per the germline V gene, CDR1 is SGHRS and CDR2 is YFSETQ. CDR3 sequence (DNA): TGCGCCAGCAGCTTAATCGGAGCTTACAATGAGCAGTTCTTC. It codes for CASSLIGAYNEQFF.

J is TRBJ2-3 and V is TRBV9; D might be TRBD1 (5 bases). The CDR3 spans 15 residues. Germline V gene sequence: CDR1 SGDLS, CDR2 YYNGEE. V lost 6 bases and J 1 base, leaving 15 bases between the germline ends. The CDR3 DNA reads TGTGCCAGCAACCAGGGCCCCCACCGCACAGATACGCAGTATTTT. This sequence encodes CASNQGPHRTDTQYF.

This chain joins TRBV6-5 and TRBJ1-1, with D hard to call. The V end lost 1 base, the J end lost 2 bases, and 5 bases lay between the germline ends. The V gene's germline CDR1 is MNHEY and CDR2 SVGAGI. The length of the CDR3 is 13 residues. CDR3 in amino acids: CASSYLANTEAFF. In DNA form, the CDR3 reads TGTGCCAGCAGTTACTTGGCCAACACTGAAGCTTTCTTT.

The chain is built from TRBV28 and TRBJ1-1; 10 bases align to TRBD1. Trimming removed 8 bases from V and 4 bases from J; junction bases left unmatched: 10. Germline CDR1 and CDR2: MDHEN and SYDVKM. The CDR3 is made up of 15 amino acids. CDR3 region: CASARVTGGRTEAFF. The CDR3 DNA is TGTGCCAGCGCTAGAGTGACAGGGGGCCGCACTGAAGCTTTCTTT.

This chain links TRBV5-1 with TRBJ2-5, with 9 bases fitting TRBD1. The junction had 14 bases not matched to a gene; V was cut back by 4 bases and J by 1 base. Germline lookup yields CDR1 SGHRS and CDR2 YFSETQ. This CDR3 comprises 18 residues. The CDR3 here is CASSLGQGKGIGQETQYF. The CDR3 DNA reads TGCGCCAGCAGCCTAGGACAGGGGAAGGGAATCGGCCAAGAGACCCAGTACTTC. The full variable domain, completed using reference TRBV5-1 and TRBJ2-5, is KAGVTQTPRYLIKTRGQQVTLSCSPISGHRSVSWYQQTPGQGLQFLFEYFSETQRNKGNFPGRFSGRQFSNSRSEMNVSTLELGDSALYLCASSLGQGKGIGQETQYFGPGTRLLVL.

The chain recombines TRBV7-9 with TRBJ2-7; TRBD1 aligns across 11 bases. The trim removed 5 bases at V and 3 bases at J, leaving 6 bases unmatched. Germline V gene lookup returns CDR1 SEHNR and CDR2 FQNEAQ (reference sequence). The CDR3 has 15 residues. CDR3 amino acids: CASSRRDRGNYEQYF. The CDR3 nucleotides are TGTGCCAGCAGCCGACGGGACAGGGGGAACTACGAGCAGTACTTC. Drawing the rest from reference TRBV7-9 and TRBJ2-7, the complete variable domain is DTGVSQNPRHKITKRGQNVTFRCDPISEHNRLYWYRQTLGQGPEFLTYFQNEAQLEKSRLLSDRFSAERPKGSFSTLEIQRTEQGDSAMYLCASSRRDRGNYEQYFGPGTRLTVT.

V usage is TRBV11-2 and J usage is TRBJ2-1, with 12 bases fitting TRBD2. CDR1 SGHAT and CDR2 FQNNGV come from the germline V gene. The CDR3 contains 16 residues. Trimming at V came to 4 bases and at J to 10 bases, leaving 11 bases not matched to a gene. CDR3 DNA: TGTGCCAGCAGCTCTCCTACTAGCGGGAGGCCAGGGGAGCAGTTCTTC. Translating it yields CASSSPTSGRPGEQFF.

The chain combines TRBV4-3 with TRBJ1-1; TRBD1 aligns across 10 bases. This CDR3 has 15 amino acids. V gave up 0 bases and J gave up 5 bases; unmatched junction bases: 3. Germline V gene sequence: CDR1 LGHNA, CDR2 YSLEER. The CDR3 loop is CASSQDWTGGTEAFF. The CDR3 DNA follows: TGCGCCAGCAGCCAAGATTGGACAGGGGGGACTGAAGCTTTCTTT.

The J gene is TRBJ2-7, the V gene TRBV13; 7 nucleotides align to TRBD1. Looked up from germline, CDR1 is PRHDT and CDR2 is FYEKMQ (reference sequence). The J segment lost 2 bases and the V segment lost 0 bases, leaving 13 bases of the junction unmatched. The CDR3 is 18 residues long. CDR3 sequence (DNA): TGTGCCAGCAGCTTAGGTGCAGGGGGAAGACGGAGCCCCTACGAGCAGTACTTC. Protein product: CASSLGAGGRRSPYEQYF.

The V and J genes are TRBV2 and TRBJ1-1, with D hard to call. CDR3 length: 13 amino acids. Germline CDR1 is SNHLY and CDR2 is FYNNEI. Trimming stripped 6 bases from V and 3 bases from J, with 11 bases between. The chain's CDR3 is CASSRFRDTEAFF. The CDR3 DNA reads TGTGCCAGCAGCCGGTTTCGCGACACTGAAGCTTTCTTT.